The source of this TCR beta chain is a study of cytomegalovirus exposure and HLA in healthy donors. This clone was seen a handful of times. Primers: 60 Vbeta forward and 13 Jbeta reverse. Generated by immunoSEQ multiplex PCR, the TCRdb table keeps only in-frame clones and is missing some. The data show approximately 110,000 clones, over 65% seen once. The CDR3 has 15 residues. V lost 6 bases to trimming and J lost 4 bases; unmatched junction nucleotides: 8. Germline CDR1 reads SGHDN; CDR2 reads FVKESK. This TCR was recovered from a woman between 40 and 55 years old in good health and CMV-seropositive. Sequencing was carried out using PBMCs. The rearrangement uses TRBV14 and TRBJ2-1; TRBD2 agrees at 8 bases. CDR3 sequence: CASSPSGRRYNEQFF. CDR3 bases: TGTGCCAGCAGTCCAAGCGGGAGAAGGTACAATGAGCAGTTCTTC.